The 25 T cell receptor beta chains below were found in one sample sequenced in a study of glioma-infiltrating T cells after dendritic cell vaccination. Here immunoSEQ multiplex PCR was the method, and the copy in TCRdb shows in-frame clones only, minus some. Of about 92,000 clones in the sample, 85% to 90% were seen once. This specimen consisted of blood, obtained before dendritic cell vaccination. These TCRs come from a human donor with glioblastoma.

The chain combines TRBV7-9 with TRBJ2-2; 7 nucleotides agree with TRBD1. Germline V lookup: CDR1 SEHNR, CDR2 FQNEAQ (reference sequence). The CDR3 sequence is 15 residues long. Trimming cost V 5 bases and J 0 bases; bases outside gene matches: 3. CDR3 residues: CASSPGTANTGELFF. CDR3 DNA sequence: TGTGCCAGCAGCCCCGGGACAGCGAACACCGGGGAGCTGTTTTTT.

The chain carries TRBV4-1 and TRBJ2-3, with D possibly matching TRBD1 (6 bases). Trimming left V 2 bases short and J 1 base short, with 10 bases between. CDR3 length: 15 amino acids. The V gene's germline CDR1 is MGHRA and CDR2 YSYEKL. The CDR3 DNA follows: TGCGCCAGCAGCCAAAGGACAGAAGGCACAGATACGCAGTATTTT. It encodes CASSQRTEGTDTQYF.

The J gene is TRBJ1-2, the V gene TRBV6-1, with 9 bases identical to TRBD1. CDR1 MNHNS and CDR2 SASEGT come from the germline V gene. V shed 2 bases and J 7 bases; nucleotides not matched to a gene: 11. This CDR3 spans 16 amino acids. The CDR3 sequence is CASSEQWGQGFSGYTF. The CDR3, as DNA: TGTGCCAGCAGTGAACAGTGGGGACAGGGCTTCTCTGGCTACACCTTC.

This chain links TRBV6-5 with TRBJ2-5, with 7 bases identical to TRBD2. The CDR3 spans 11 residues. V dropped 7 bases and J dropped 8; count of bases not matched to a gene: 4. The germline gives CDR1 MNHEY, CDR2 SVGAGI. The CDR3 region is CASTGGGTQYF. For the CDR3, the DNA is TGTGCCAGCACGGGGGGAGGAACCCAGTACTTC.

The rearrangement links TRBV11-2 to TRBJ2-7; D is possibly TRBD2 (5 bases). Germline assignment: CDR1 SGHAT and CDR2 FQNNGV. CDR3 length: 12 residues. V gave up 8 bases and J gave up 4 bases, with 12 bases separating them. CDR3 loop: CASLTNPYEQYF. The CDR3, as DNA: TGTGCCAGCCTGACTAACCCATACGAGCAGTACTTC.

The chain couples TRBV9 to TRBJ1-2, with TRBD1 identical over 9 bases. Germline V gene lookup returns CDR1 SGDLS and CDR2 YYNGEE. With V trimmed by 4 bases and J by 8 bases, 9 bases remained unmatched. The CDR3 is 14 amino acids. CDR3 sequence: CASSPGQGKGGYTF. In DNA, the CDR3 is TGTGCCAGCAGCCCGGGACAGGGCAAGGGAGGCTACACCTTC.

The J gene is TRBJ2-5, the V gene TRBV4-1, with 7 bases aligning to TRBD2. V was clipped by 0 bases and J by 5 bases; unmatched bases: 6. In germline, CDR1 is MGHRA, CDR2 YSYEKL. The CDR3 contains 15 residues. The CDR3 nucleotides are TGCGCCAGCAGCCAAGATCCCGGGGGGTGGGAGACCCAGTACTTC. It translates to CASSQDPGGWETQYF.

The V call is TRBV29-1, the J call TRBJ2-5; 12 positions agree with TRBD1. V gave up 6 bases and J gave up 13 bases; unmatched junction bases: 9. The length of the CDR3 is 12 residues. CDR1 and CDR2 (germline): SQVTM, ANQGSEA. CDR3 region: CSVLSGTGGRYF. The CDR3 DNA reads as TGCAGCGTATTAAGTGGGACAGGGGGCCGGTACTTC. Using reference TRBV29-1 and TRBJ2-5 for the parts outside the CDR3, the full variable domain is SAVISQKPSRDICQRGTSLTIQCQVDSQVTMMFWYRQQPGQSLTLIATANQGSEATYESGFVIDKFPISRPNLTFSTLTVSNMSPEDSSIYLCSVLSGTGGRYFGPGTRLLVL.

This clone has only a few counts. The CDR3 protein is CASSLGLAITDTQYF. DNA of the CDR3: TGTGCCAGCAGCTTAGGACTAGCGATCACAGATACGCAGTATTTT. The rearrangement uses TRBV11-3 and TRBJ2-3; 8 positions match TRBD2. V was clipped by 1 base and J by 2 bases; unmatched bases: 2. This CDR3 spans 15 amino acids. The germline CDR1 and CDR2 sequences are SGHNT and YENEEA.

The chain carries TRBV7-3 and TRBJ2-3, with 9 positions matching TRBD2. Germline assignment: CDR1 SGHTA and CDR2 FQGTGA. Unmatched junction bases numbered 10, after V lost 5 bases and J lost 4 bases. The CDR3 has 16 amino acids. CDR3 DNA sequence: TGTGCCAGCAGCCCTCAAGCGGGAGGAGGCGCAGATACGCAGTATTTT. It translates to CASSPQAGGGADTQYF.

With regard to this clone: A read error may account for a junction end that differs from germline. The chain combines TRBV28 with TRBJ1-1; the D gene is possibly TRBD1 (6 bases). Germline V gives CDR1 MDHEN, CDR2 SYDVKM. The length of the CDR3 is 16 residues. CDR3 nucleotide sequence: TGTGCCGGCAGCCCAAACAGGGTGAAGCAGAACACTGAAGCTTTCTTT. Protein: CAGSPNRVKQNTEAFF.

This clone was detected only once. This chain joins TRBV6-5 and TRBJ2-7; 11 bases are shared with TRBD1. J was trimmed by 7 bases and V by 7 bases; bases with no gene match: 6. The CDR3 totals 13 residues. From germline, CDR1 is MNHEY and CDR2 SVGAGI. As DNA, the CDR3 is TGTGCCAGCAATGGACAGGGGGCGGATGAGCAGTACTTC. It translates to CASNGQGADEQYF.

The chain carries TRBV18 and TRBJ2-7; 8 positions agree with TRBD1. V was clipped by 0 bases and J by 4 bases; unmatched bases: 5. CDR1 and CDR2 from the germline V gene are KGHSH and LQKENI. This CDR3 is built from 15 residues. This chain's CDR3 is CASSPPTGVGYEQYF. Here the CDR3 DNA reads TGTGCCAGCTCACCACCGACAGGGGTCGGGTACGAGCAGTACTTC.

This rearrangement joins TRBV7-9 to TRBJ1-1; 8 bases align to TRBD1. The CDR3 loop spans 16 amino acids. The J segment lost 6 bases and the V segment lost 1 base, leaving 10 bases of the junction unmatched. The germline V gene has CDR1 SEHNR and CDR2 FQNEAQ (reference sequence). The CDR3 nucleotides are TGTGCCAGCAGCTTAGAACTCCATCAGGGGGCAGCTGAAGCTTTCTTT. It is translated as CASSLELHQGAAEAFF.

The chain recombines TRBV29-1 with TRBJ1-2; tentatively, D is TRBD1 (5 bases). Germline loops: CDR1 SQVTM, CDR2 ANQGSEA. This CDR3 has 13 residues. The CDR3, as DNA: TGCGGCGGGAGGGGCCAAACTAACTATGGCTACACCTTC. It encodes CGGRGQTNYGYTF.

The V call is TRBV15, the J call TRBJ2-1, with TRBD2 matching over 9 bases. The ends lost 0 bases at V and 4 bases at J; junction bases unmatched: 4. The germline CDR1 and CDR2 sequences are LNHNV and YYDKDF (reference sequence). This CDR3 is 16 amino acids long. The CDR3 here is CATSREILAGYNEQFF. As DNA, the CDR3 is TGTGCCACCAGCAGAGAAATTCTAGCGGGGTACAATGAGCAGTTCTTC.

This clone turned up a few times. This chain connects TRBV5-1 to TRBJ1-2; 7 positions agree with TRBD1. CDR1 SGHRS and CDR2 YFSETQ come from the germline V gene. The CDR3 runs 13 residues. J lost 7 bases, V lost 5 bases, and 8 bases had no gene match. CDR3 amino acids: CASREGQVVGYTF. The CDR3 DNA sequence: TGCGCCAGCAGGGAAGGACAGGTAGTTGGCTACACCTTC.

This sequence joins TRBV11-1 and TRBJ2-7; possible D gene TRBD1, 5 bases. This CDR3 is 17 amino acids long. V lost 5 bases, J lost 0 bases, and 20 bases lay in between. Germline loops: CDR1 SGHAT, CDR2 FQDESV (reference sequence). The CDR3 DNA reads TGTGCCAGCAGCGGCAGCCTACAGTGGGGCAGCTCCTACGAGCAGTACTTC. It encodes CASSGSLQWGSSYEQYF.

This CDR3 reads CASSSDSYNQPQHF. The DNA for the CDR3 is TGTGCCAGCAGCTCCGACAGCTACAATCAGCCCCAGCATTTT. J is TRBJ1-5 and V is TRBV7-2, with a tentative D call TRBD1 (5 bases). This CDR3 is 14 amino acids long. V was cut by 4 bases and J by 3 bases, with 10 bases left in between. Germline lookup yields CDR1 SGHTA and CDR2 FQGNSA.

This clone was observed once. J is TRBJ1-2 and V is TRBV7-9; the D gene is possibly TRBD1 (5 bases). V lost 11 bases and J 3 bases, leaving 19 bases between the germline ends. CDR3 length: 14 residues. Germline V gene data show CDR1 as SEHNR and CDR2 as FQNEAQ (reference sequence). The CDR3 reads CAPDAVGLYYGYTF. CDR3 coding DNA: TGTGCCCCCGATGCCGTGGGGCTGTACTATGGCTACACCTTC.

The CDR3 is CATSRLAGGPDTQYF. Here the CDR3 DNA reads TGTGCCACCAGCAGACTAGCGGGAGGGCCAGATACGCAGTATTTT. V gene TRBV15 combines with J gene TRBJ2-3, with 12 bases lining up with TRBD2. CDR3 length: 15 residues. V gave up 2 bases and J gave up 4 bases; unmatched junction bases: 1. Looked up from germline, CDR1 is LNHNV and CDR2 is YYDKDF (reference sequence).

The gene calls are TRBV27 and TRBJ2-5; 7 bases are shared with TRBD1. J was trimmed by 8 bases and V by 3 bases; bases with no gene match: 6. Per germline, CDR1 MNHEY and CDR2 SMNVEV (reference sequence). This CDR3 contains 13 residues. The CDR3 coding sequence is TGTGCCAGCAGTTTGGACAGGCTGGCTACCCAGTACTTC. Translated: CASSLDRLATQYF.

The gene calls are TRBV9 and TRBJ1-2; no clear D. This CDR3 comprises 12 residues. In germline, CDR1 is SGDLS, CDR2 YYNGEE. Trimming cost V 3 bases and J 4 bases, with 7 bases left between them. CDR3 region: CASSGYGYGYTF. CDR3 nucleotides: TGTGCCAGCAGCGGCTACGGCTATGGCTACACCTTC.

This clone was seen just once. The chain is built from TRBV19 and TRBJ2-1; TRBD1 aligns across 7 bases. The trim removed 6 bases at V and 2 bases at J, leaving 4 bases unmatched. The germline V gene has CDR1 LNHDA and CDR2 SQIVND (reference sequence). This CDR3 has 14 amino acids. This CDR3 reads CASRAGTAYNEQFF. The DNA for the CDR3 is TGTGCCAGTAGGGCAGGGACAGCCTACAATGAGCAGTTCTTC.

This chain links TRBV2 with TRBJ2-7, with 8 bases fitting TRBD1. V lost 0 bases, J lost 2 bases, and 6 bases stayed unmatched. CDR3 length: 16 amino acids. The germline V gene has CDR1 SNHLY and CDR2 FYNNEI. The CDR3 coding sequence is TGTGCCAGCAGTGAAGCGCGGGACAGGCAAACCTACGAGCAGTACTTC. It specifies CASSEARDRQTYEQYF.